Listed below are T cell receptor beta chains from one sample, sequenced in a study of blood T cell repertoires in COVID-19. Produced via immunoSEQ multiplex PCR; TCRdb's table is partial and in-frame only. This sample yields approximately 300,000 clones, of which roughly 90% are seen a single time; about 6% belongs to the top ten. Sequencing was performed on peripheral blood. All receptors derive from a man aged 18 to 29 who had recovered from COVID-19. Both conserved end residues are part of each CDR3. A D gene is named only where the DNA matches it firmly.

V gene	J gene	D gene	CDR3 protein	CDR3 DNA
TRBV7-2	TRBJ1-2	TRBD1	CASSPRTTGQGTPYGYTF	TGTGCCAGCAGCCCCCGCACAACCGGACAGGGGACCCCCTATGGCTACACCTTC
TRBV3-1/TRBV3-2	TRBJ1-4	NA	CASSQSQEEKLFF	TGTGCCAGCAGCCAATCGCAGGAAGAAAAACTGTTTTTT
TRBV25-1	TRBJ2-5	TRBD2	CASSDHGAGGEETQYF	TGTGCCAGCAGTGATCACGGGGCGGGGGGCGAAGAGACCCAGTACTTC
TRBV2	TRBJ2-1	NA	CASSVQPSEQFF	TGTGCCAGCAGTGTACAGCCGAGTGAGCAGTTCTTC
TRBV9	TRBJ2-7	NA	CASSVGGPADEQYF	TGTGCCAGCAGCGTAGGGGGGCCGGCTGACGAGCAGTACTTC
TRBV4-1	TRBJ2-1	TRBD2	CASSQDAFLAGGSSYNEQFF	TGCGCCAGCAGCCAAGATGCCTTCCTAGCGGGGGGGAGCTCCTACAATGAGCAGTTCTTC
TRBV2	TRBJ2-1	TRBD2	CASSEPSGRASEQFF	TGTGCCAGCAGTGAGCCGAGCGGGAGGGCCAGTGAGCAGTTCTTC
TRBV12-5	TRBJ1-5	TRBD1	CASGAGQDSNQPQHF	TGTGCTAGTGGCGCCGGACAGGATAGCAATCAGCCCCAGCATTTT
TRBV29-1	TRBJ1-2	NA	CSVEAGDTNYGYTF	TGCAGCGTTGAAGCCGGGGACACTAACTATGGCTACACCTTC
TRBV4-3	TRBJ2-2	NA	CASSLNWLGELFF	TGCGCCAGCAGCCTCAATTGGCTTGGGGAGCTGTTTTTT
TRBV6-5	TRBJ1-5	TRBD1	CASRGTGVQPQHF	TGTGCCAGCAGGGGGACAGGGGTTCAGCCCCAGCATTTT
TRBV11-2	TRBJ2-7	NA	CASSLEFGGRPEQYF	TGTGCCAGCAGCTTAGAATTTGGTGGGCGCCCCGAGCAGTACTTC
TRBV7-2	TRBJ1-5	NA	CASSEGSLYNQPQHF	TGTGCCAGCAGCGAAGGGAGTCTTTACAATCAGCCCCAGCATTTT
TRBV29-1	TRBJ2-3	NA	CSVISAYTDTQYF	TGCAGCGTCATTAGCGCCTACACAGATACGCAGTATTTT
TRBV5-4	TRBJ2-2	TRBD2	CASSLLVTSGLGELFF	TGTGCCAGCAGCCTCCTGGTCACTAGCGGGTTGGGGGAGCTGTTTTTT
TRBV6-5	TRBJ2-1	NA	CASSPSLGASNEQFF	TGTGCCAGCAGTCCCAGCCTTGGGGCCTCCAATGAGCAGTTCTTC
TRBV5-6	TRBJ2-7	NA	CASSRQTLLSYEQYF	TGTGCCAGCAGCCGACAGACGCTCCTCTCCTACGAGCAGTACTTC
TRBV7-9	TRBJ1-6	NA	CASSLPQGEVSGSPLHF	TGTGCCAGCAGCTTACCACAGGGAGAGGTATCTGGATCACCCCTCCACTTT
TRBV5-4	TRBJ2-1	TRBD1	CASSSIGWDREDEQFF	TGTGCCAGCAGCTCCATCGGTTGGGACAGGGAAGATGAGCAGTTCTTC
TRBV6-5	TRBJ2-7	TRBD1	CASSYSRAGGSYEQYF	TGTGCCAGCAGTTACTCGAGGGCAGGGGGCTCCTACGAGCAGTACTTC
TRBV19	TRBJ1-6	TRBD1	CASTGTDNSPLHF	TGTGCCAGCACCGGGACAGATAATTCACCCCTCCACTTT